This T cell receptor (beta chain) was sequenced during a study of blood T cells in healthy people across ages. Primed by a sample-barcoded 5' primer and a J-beta primer mix, a second PCR proceeded for about 6 to 12 cycles. TCRdb processed the 5' RACE reads anew with MiXCR; each CDR3 protein has one entry. The repertoire consists of 1,300,000 or so distinct CDR3 sequences, with around 59% occurring once and the leading ten covering over 5.5%. The length of the CDR3 is 15 residues. The V and J ends lost 8 bases and 3 bases respectively, with 17 bases between them. CDR1 is ENHRY and CDR2 is SYGVKD in the germline V gene.

The TCR sequence derives from a man aged 18-30 years in good health. Sample: blood. The chain uses TRBV10-3 and TRBJ2-1; D is possibly TRBD2 (6 bases). The CDR3 region is CAILSATSNYNEQFF. DNA of the CDR3: TGTGCCATCTTAAGCGCTACTAGCAACTACAATGAGCAGTTCTTC.